This TCR beta chain was observed in a study of T cell responses to AZD1222 COVID-19 vaccine. Study findings and constraints: Seropositive AZD1222 recipients at baseline numbered only six or seven.

Only a few counts were recorded for this clone. Its antigen is unknown. Additional DNA sequences in this sample encode the identical CDR3. The protocol was immunoSEQ multiplex PCR, while the TCRdb copy is restricted to in-frame clones and leaves out a portion. The table lists about 180,000 clones, 80% to 95% of them singletons. CDR1 and CDR2 from the germline V gene are SEHNR and FQNEAQ (reference sequence). This CDR3 comprises 13 residues. V shed 2 bases and J shed 4 bases, with 8 bases lying between them. Source: peripheral blood, taken 28 days after the second dose of the MenACWY control vaccine. J is TRBJ1-1 and V is TRBV7-9, with D possibly TRBD1 on 5 matching bases. This TCR was recovered from an adult who received the MenACWY meningococcal vaccine as a control. The CDR3 region is CASSLTGGTEAFF. The CDR3 coding sequence is TGTGCCAGCAGCTTAACGGGGGGCACTGAAGCTTTCTTT.